This TCR beta chain comes out of a study of blood T cell repertoires in COVID-19. Study in general: The cDNA or gDNA used as material had been derived from T cells, B-cell-depleted T cells, or PBMCs.

The germline V gene has CDR1 SGHRS and CDR2 YFSETQ. The length of the CDR3 is 15 residues. The ends were cut back, 3 bases at V and 7 bases at J, with 19 bases in the middle. Per the original methods: Amplifying reference gene primers gave estimates of nucleated cell counts. Assay used: immunoSEQ multiplex PCR; TCRdb lists only in-frame clones, some missing. V and J calls and clone size come straight from that table; D and trimming were deduced from the DNA. The data show roughly 290,000 clones, about nine tenths seen once. This receptor was identified in a woman aged 35 to 49 who had recovered from COVID-19. This chain connects TRBV5-1 to TRBJ2-5, with D possibly TRBD1 on 6 matching bases. The sample was PBMCs or T cells enriched from blood (not recorded which). CDR3 bases: TGCGCCAGCAGCTCGGACAGCGGAACATATGGGACCCAGTACTTC. Its translation: CASSSDSGTYGTQYF.